This T cell receptor beta chain was retrieved from a study of T cell responses to AZD1222 COVID-19 vaccine. Study at large: Second-dose groups at about 4 or about 12 weeks were pooled. Study-wide results and limits: Repertoires were obtained only post-peak T cell response. There were mostly white British donors and more females than males, and clonal diversity was possibly underestimated.

V lost 0 bases to trimming and J lost 6 bases, with 15 bases between them. CDR3 length: 15 amino acids. Germline values: CDR1 SGHRS, CDR2 YFSETQ. Sequencing used immunoSEQ multiplex PCR; TCRdb keeps in-frame clones, though not all of them. The sample includes roughly 67,000 clones, approximately 89% of them seen just once. About this clone itself: Its target is unknown.

This TCR was sampled from an adult in good health. This rearrangement joins TRBV5-1 to TRBJ1-2; possible D gene TRBD1, 6 bases. The sequenced sample was peripheral blood, obtained on day 0 of AZD1222 vaccination. CDR3 residues: CASSLANREEDGYTF. CDR3 DNA: TGCGCCAGCAGCTTGGCAAACAGGGAAGAGGATGGCTACACCTTC.